The clone carrying this T cell receptor (beta chain) has more than one count but fewer than ten. Via MiXCR, TCRdb re-called the 5' RACE reads, giving one row per CDR3 protein. The sample has 60,000 to 70,000 distinct CDR3 sequences, 15% to 20% seen once. This CDR3 has 13 amino acids. Germline V lookup: CDR1 LGHDT, CDR2 YNNKEL (reference sequence). Trimming took off 3 bases at V and 5 bases at J, with 10 bases between the two ends. The data derive from a study of T cells of healthy individuals. The origin of this receptor is a human donor in good health. The rearrangement joins TRBV3-1 to TRBJ1-1; D not certain. In nucleotides, the CDR3 is TGTGCCAGCAGCCATCGGCGGGAAACTGAAGCTTTCTTT. Translating it yields CASSHRRETEAFF.